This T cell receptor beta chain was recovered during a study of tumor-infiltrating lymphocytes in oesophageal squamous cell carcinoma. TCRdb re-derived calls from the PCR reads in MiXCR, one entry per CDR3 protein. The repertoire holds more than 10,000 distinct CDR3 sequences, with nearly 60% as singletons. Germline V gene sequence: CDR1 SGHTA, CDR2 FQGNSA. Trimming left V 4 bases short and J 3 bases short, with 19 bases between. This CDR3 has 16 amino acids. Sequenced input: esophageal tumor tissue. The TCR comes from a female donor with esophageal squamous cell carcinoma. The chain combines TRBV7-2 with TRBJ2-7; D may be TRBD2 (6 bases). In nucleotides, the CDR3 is TGTGCCAGCAGCTCCATGAGCACCGCGGGAATCTACGAGCAGTACTTC. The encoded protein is CASSSMSTAGIYEQYF.